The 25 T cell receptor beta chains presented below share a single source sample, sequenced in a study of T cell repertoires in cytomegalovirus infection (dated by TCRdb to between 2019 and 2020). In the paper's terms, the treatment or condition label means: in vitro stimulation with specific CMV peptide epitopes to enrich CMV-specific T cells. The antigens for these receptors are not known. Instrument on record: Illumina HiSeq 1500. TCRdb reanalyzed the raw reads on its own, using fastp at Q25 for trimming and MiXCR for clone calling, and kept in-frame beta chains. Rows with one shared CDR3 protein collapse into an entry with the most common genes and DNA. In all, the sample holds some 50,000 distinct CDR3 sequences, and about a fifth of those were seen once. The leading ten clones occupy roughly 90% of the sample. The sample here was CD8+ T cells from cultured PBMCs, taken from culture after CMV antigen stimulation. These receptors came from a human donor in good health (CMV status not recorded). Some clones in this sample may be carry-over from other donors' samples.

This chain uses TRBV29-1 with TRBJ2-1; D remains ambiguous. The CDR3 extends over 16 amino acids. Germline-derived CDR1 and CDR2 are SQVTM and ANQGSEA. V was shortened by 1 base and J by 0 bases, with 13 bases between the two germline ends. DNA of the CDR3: TGCAGCGTTGAAGGCCAGCCGAAAAGCTCCTACAATGAGCAGTTCTTC. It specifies CSVEGQPKSSYNEQFF.

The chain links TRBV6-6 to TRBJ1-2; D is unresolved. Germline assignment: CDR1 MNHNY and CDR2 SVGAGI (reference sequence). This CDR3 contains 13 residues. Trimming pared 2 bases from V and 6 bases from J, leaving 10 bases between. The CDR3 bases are TGTGCCAGCAGTTACGGGAGAGCGGATGGCTACACCTTC. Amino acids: CASSYGRADGYTF.

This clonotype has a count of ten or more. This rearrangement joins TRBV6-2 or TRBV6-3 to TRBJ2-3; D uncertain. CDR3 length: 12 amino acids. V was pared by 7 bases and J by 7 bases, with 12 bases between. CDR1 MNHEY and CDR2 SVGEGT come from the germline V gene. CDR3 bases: TGTGCCAGCAACAGTGGGCTCAATACGCAGTATTTT. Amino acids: CASNSGLNTQYF.

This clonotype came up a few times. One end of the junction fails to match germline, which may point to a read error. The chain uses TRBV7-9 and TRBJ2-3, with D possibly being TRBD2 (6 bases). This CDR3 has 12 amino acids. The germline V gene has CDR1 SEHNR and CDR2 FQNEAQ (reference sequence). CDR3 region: CASSLGGDSTNF. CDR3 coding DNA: TGTGCCAGCAGCTTGGGTGGGGACTCGACCAATTTT. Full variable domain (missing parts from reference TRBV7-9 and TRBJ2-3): DTGVSQNPRHKITKRGQNVTFRCDPISEHNRLYWYRQTLGQGPEFLTYFQNEAQLEKSRLLSDRFSAERPKGSFSTLEIQRTEQGDSAMYLCASSLGGDSTNFGPGTRLTVL.

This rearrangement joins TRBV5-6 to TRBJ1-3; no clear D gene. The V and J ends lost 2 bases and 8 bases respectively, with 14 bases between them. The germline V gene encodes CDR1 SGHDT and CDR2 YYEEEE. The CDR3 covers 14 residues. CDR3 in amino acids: CASSFRYGRDTIYF. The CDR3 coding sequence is TGTGCCAGCAGCTTTCGTTACGGTCGCGACACCATATATTTT.

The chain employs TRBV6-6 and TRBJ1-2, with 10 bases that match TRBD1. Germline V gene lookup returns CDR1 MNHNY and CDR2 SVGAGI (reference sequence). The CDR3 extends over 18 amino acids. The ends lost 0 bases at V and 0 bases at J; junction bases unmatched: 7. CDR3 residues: CASSYSRDRGLPNYGYTF. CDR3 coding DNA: TGTGCCAGCAGTTACTCGAGGGACAGGGGATTACCTAACTATGGCTACACCTTC.

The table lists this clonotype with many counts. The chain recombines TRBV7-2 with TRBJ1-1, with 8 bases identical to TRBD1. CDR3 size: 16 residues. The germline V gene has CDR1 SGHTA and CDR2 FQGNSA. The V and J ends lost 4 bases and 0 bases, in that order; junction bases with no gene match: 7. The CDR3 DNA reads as TGTGCCAGCAGCTCAGAACGGGACAGGCTGAACACTGAAGCTTTCTTT. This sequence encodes CASSSERDRLNTEAFF.

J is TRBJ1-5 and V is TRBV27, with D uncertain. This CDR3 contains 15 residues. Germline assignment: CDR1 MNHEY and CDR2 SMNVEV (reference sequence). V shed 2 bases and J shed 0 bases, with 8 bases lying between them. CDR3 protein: CASSLVKSSNQPQHF. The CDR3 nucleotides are TGTGCCAGCAGTTTAGTGAAGTCTAGCAATCAGCCCCAGCATTTT.

The CDR3 coding sequence is TGTGCCAGCACCCAGACAGACGATTCCTACAATGAGCAGTTCTTC. It codes for CASTQTDDSYNEQFF. V and J are TRBV7-9 and TRBJ2-1; D is perhaps TRBD1 (5 bases). The V end was cut by 7 bases, the J end by 1 base, with 14 bases between. CDR3 size: 15 residues. Germline V lookup: CDR1 SEHNR, CDR2 FQNEAQ (reference sequence).

The CDR3 loop reads CASRETGSGNTIYF. DNA of the CDR3: TGTGCCAGCAGAGAGACAGGATCTGGAAACACCATATATTTT. The rearrangement joins TRBV12-3 or TRBV12-4 to TRBJ1-3, with TRBD1 as a possible D gene (6 bases). This CDR3 has 14 residues. The V end was cut by 6 bases, the J end by 1 base, with 10 bases between.

Here the CDR3 reads CASRPGTSGIPYEQYF. CDR3 nucleotide sequence: TGTGCCAGCAGACCTGGGACTAGCGGGATCCCCTACGAGCAGTACTTC. V usage is TRBV12-3 or TRBV12-4 and J usage is TRBJ2-7; TRBD2 aligns across 13 bases. The CDR3 contains 16 residues. After removal of 6 bases from V and 2 bases from J, the junction contained 7 bases not matched to a gene.

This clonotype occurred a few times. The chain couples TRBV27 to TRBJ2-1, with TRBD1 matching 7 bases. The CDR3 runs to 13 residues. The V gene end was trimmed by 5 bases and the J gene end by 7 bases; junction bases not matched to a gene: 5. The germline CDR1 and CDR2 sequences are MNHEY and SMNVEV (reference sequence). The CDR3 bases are TGTGCCAGCAGTACAGGGGAACTTAATGAGCAGTTCTTC. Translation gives CASSTGELNEQFF.

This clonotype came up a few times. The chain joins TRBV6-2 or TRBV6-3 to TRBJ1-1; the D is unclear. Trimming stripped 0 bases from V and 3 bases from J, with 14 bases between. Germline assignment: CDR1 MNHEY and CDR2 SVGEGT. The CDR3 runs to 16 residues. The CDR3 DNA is TGTGCCAGCAGTTACTCGCATCCTAAGGTGGACACTGAAGCTTTCTTT. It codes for CASSYSHPKVDTEAFF.

CDR3 DNA sequence: TGTGCCAGCAGCTCGACAGGGAAAGCTTTCTTT. Translated, it gives CASSSTGKAFF. The chain has TRBV7-9 and TRBJ1-1, with 7 bases matching TRBD1. Germline-derived CDR1 and CDR2 are SEHNR and FQNEAQ (reference sequence). J gave up 9 bases and V 4 bases, and 2 bases lay outside the gene matches. The CDR3 loop spans 11 amino acids.

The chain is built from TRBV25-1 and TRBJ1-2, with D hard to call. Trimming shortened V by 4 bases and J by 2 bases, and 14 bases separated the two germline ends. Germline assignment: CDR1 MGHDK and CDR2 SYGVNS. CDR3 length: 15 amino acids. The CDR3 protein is CASSASRLTNYGYTF. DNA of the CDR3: TGTGCCAGCAGTGCCTCCCGGCTAACCAACTATGGCTACACCTTC.

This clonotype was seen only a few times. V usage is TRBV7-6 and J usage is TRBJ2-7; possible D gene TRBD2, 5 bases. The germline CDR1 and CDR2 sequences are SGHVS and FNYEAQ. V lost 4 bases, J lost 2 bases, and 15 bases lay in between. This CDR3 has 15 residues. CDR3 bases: TGTGCCAGCAGCTCCATCGGGAAGCGACCCTACGAGCAGTACTTC. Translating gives CASSSIGKRPYEQYF.

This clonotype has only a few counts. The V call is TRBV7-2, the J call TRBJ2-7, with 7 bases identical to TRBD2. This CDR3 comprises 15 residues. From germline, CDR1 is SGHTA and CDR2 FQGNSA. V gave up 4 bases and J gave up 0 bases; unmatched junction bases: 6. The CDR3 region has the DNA TGTGCCAGCAGCTGGAGCGGGGCGAGCTCCTACGAGCAGTACTTC. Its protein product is CASSWSGASSYEQYF.

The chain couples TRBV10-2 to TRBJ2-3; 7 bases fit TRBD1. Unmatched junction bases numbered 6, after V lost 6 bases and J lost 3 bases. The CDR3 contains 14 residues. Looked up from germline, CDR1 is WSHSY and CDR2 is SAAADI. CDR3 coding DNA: TGCGCCAGCAGCTCCGACAGGGTTACAGATACGCAGTATTTT. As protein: CASSSDRVTDTQYF.

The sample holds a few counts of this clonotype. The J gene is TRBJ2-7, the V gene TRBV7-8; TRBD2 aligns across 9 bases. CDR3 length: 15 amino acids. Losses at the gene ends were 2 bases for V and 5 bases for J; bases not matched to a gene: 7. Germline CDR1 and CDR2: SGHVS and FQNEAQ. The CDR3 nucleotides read TGTGCCAGCAGCTTAAGTGGCGGGAGGGGCCACGAGCAGTACTTC. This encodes CASSLSGGRGHEQYF.

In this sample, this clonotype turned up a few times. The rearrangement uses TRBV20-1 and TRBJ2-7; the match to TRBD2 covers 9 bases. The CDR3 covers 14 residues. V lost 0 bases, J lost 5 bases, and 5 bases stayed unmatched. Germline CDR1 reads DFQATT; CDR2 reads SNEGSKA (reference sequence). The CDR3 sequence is CSARDIAGDHEQYF. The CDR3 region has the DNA TGCAGTGCTAGAGATATAGCGGGAGACCACGAGCAGTACTTC.

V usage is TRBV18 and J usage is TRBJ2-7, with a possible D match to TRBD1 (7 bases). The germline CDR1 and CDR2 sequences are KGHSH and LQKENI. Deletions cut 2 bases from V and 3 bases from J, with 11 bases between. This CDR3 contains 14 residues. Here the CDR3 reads CASSPAQGGYEQYF. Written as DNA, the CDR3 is TGTGCCAGCTCACCAGCCCAGGGGGGCTACGAGCAGTACTTC.

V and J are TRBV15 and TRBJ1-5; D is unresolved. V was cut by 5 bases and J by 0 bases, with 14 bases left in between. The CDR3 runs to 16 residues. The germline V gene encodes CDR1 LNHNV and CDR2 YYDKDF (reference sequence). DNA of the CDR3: TGTGCCACCAGCGTACCAGGACGGTATAGCAATCAGCCCCAGCATTTT. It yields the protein CATSVPGRYSNQPQHF.

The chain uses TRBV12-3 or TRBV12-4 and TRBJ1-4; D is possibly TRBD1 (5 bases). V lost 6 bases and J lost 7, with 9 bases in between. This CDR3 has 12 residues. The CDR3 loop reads CASRGPPEKLFF. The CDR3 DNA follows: TGTGCCAGCAGGGGGCCCCCTGAAAAACTGTTTTTT.

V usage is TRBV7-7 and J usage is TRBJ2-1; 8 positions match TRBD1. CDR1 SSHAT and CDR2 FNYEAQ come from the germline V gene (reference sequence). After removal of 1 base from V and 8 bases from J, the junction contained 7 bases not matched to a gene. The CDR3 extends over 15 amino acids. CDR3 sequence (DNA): TGTGCCAGCAGCTTAGGCCCAGGGGGCACGGATGAGCAGTTCTTC. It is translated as CASSLGPGGTDEQFF.

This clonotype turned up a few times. The CDR3, as DNA: TGCAGTGCTAAGGTAGCCTGGGACAGGGGTAATCAGCCCCAGCATTTT. Translating gives CSAKVAWDRGNQPQHF. J is TRBJ1-5 and V is TRBV20-1; 10 bases match TRBD1. CDR1 is DFQATT and CDR2 is SNEGSKA in the germline V gene (reference sequence). The CDR3 length is 16 residues. V was pared by 4 bases and J by 4 bases, with 10 bases of the junction left unmatched.